This note documents a single T cell receptor beta chain sequence. Its target is not known. CDR1 is SGHDT and CDR2 is YYEEEE in the germline V gene. V dropped 3 bases and J dropped 6 bases, with 15 bases sitting between them. This CDR3 region has 15 residues. The data were taken from a study of cytomegalovirus exposure and HLA in healthy donors. Points from the study as a whole: Cytomegalovirus-associated status was assigned to some 160 TCR beta chains.

It was with 60 Vbeta and 13 Jbeta primers that the PCR ran. The protocol was immunoSEQ multiplex PCR, while the TCRdb copy is restricted to in-frame clones and leaves out a portion. The top ten hold roughly 1.5% of the sample, which has about 120,000 clones, about 80% seen once. Sequenced sample: PBMCs. The TCR sequence derives from a woman under 30 in good health and CMV-seronegative. V gene TRBV5-6 combines with J gene TRBJ1-4, with D perhaps TRBD1 (6 bases). CDR3 sequence (DNA): TGTGCCAGCAGCTGGCCCGGGACATCCGATGAAAAACTGTTTTTT. Amino acid sequence: CASSWPGTSDEKLFF.